This T cell receptor beta chain was obtained from a study of blood T cell repertoires in COVID-19. Libraries were prepared by immunoSEQ multiplex PCR; TCRdb keeps only in-frame clonotypes and omits some of them. The top ten hold less than 1.5% of the sample, which has roughly 67,000 clones, more than 75% seen once. The CDR3 covers 13 residues. CDR1 and CDR2 from the germline V gene are LNHDA and SQIVND (reference sequence). Trimming pared 5 bases from V and 6 bases from J, leaving 13 bases between. The sequence derives from a woman between 55 and 75 years old with acute or convalescent COVID-19. Input material: peripheral blood. The chain carries TRBV19 and TRBJ1-2; D not resolved. CDR3 in amino acids: CASSLYAQDGYTF. CDR3 DNA sequence: TGTGCCAGTAGTCTTTACGCCCAGGATGGCTACACCTTC.